The clone carrying this T cell receptor (beta chain) occurred once. The data were obtained in a study of PD-L1 blockade in urothelial cancer. Study context: In the patient group, most of the roughly 30 were males with bladder-origin urothelial cancer. Blood-derived samples held a median 141,255 T cells.

V dropped 3 bases and J dropped 8 bases, with 4 bases sitting between them. Germline CDR1 KGHSH, CDR2 LQKENI. There are 11 residues in the CDR3. Specified time point: pretreatment peripheral blood. Individual patients had between 1 and 8 samples, taken pretreatment and on-treatment. Assay used: immunoSEQ multiplex PCR; TCRdb lists only in-frame clones, some missing. The sample includes roughly 30,000 clones, approximately 80% of them seen just once. This clonotype was sampled from a man aged 55 to 69 with urothelial cancer. V gene TRBV18 combines with J gene TRBJ2-2; D not certain. The specimen comprised PBMCs, sampled around atezolizumab (anti-PD-L1) treatment. The CDR3 region is CASSPAGELFF. CDR3 coding DNA: TGTGCCAGCTCACCGGCAGGGGAGCTGTTTTTT.